The sequence of this T cell receptor (beta chain) was determined in a study of blood T cell repertoires in COVID-19. On the study more broadly: COVID-19 samples from acute and convalescent phases originated in the United States, Italy and Spain. Sources were T cells, B-cell-depleted T cells, or PBMCs; the material itself was cDNA or gDNA.

Germline CDR1 and CDR2: SGHRS and YFSETQ. The CDR3 loop spans 16 amino acids. V shed 5 bases, J shed 2 bases, and the junction held 10 bases outside the gene matches. Assay used: immunoSEQ multiplex PCR; TCRdb lists only in-frame clones, some missing. The sample holds 27,000 or so clones, approximately 86% seen once. The chain couples TRBV5-1 to TRBJ2-7; 10 bases line up with TRBD2. This clonotype was obtained from a human donor in a cohort sampled during active COVID-19. The sequencing input was peripheral blood. For the CDR3, the DNA is TGCGCCAGCAGTTTCTCTAGCGGGGGCCTCCCCTACGAGCAGTACTTC. Amino acid sequence: CASSFSSGGLPYEQYF.